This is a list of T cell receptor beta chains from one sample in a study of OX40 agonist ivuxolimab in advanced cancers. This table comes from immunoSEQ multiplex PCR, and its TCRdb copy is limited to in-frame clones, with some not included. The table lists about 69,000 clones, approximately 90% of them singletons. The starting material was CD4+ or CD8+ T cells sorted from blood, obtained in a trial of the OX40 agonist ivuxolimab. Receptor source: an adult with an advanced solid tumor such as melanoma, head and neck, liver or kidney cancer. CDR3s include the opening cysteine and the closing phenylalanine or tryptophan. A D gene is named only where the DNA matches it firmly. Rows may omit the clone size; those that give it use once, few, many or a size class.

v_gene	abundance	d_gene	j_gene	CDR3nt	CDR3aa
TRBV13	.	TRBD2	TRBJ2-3	TGTGCCAGCAGACCCGGGGGGGACCCAGAAGACGGCACAGATACGCAGTATTTT	CASRPGGDPEDGTDTQYF
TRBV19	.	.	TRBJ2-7	TGTGCCAGTAGTATCGGCAGCCTCGCCGAGCAGTACTTC	CASSIGSLAEQYF
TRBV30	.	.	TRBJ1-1	TGTGCCTGGAGTATGGGGGAGGGGGTTGAAGCTTTCTTT	CAWSMGEGVEAFF
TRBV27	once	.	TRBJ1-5	TGTGCCAGCAGTTTATCTTGGTTTGGGCAGCCCCAGCATTTT	CASSLSWFGQPQHF
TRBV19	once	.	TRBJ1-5	TGTGCCAGTAAACCACCCAATCAGCCCCAGCATTTT	CASKPPNQPQHF
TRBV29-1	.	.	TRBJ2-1	TGCAGCGTTGGGGGCACTAGGGAGAGTAAGTATAGTGAGCAGTTCTTC	CSVGGTRESKYSEQFF
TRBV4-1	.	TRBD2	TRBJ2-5	TGCGCCAGCAGCCAAACCACGGGAGGCCGGGAGACCCAGTACTTC	CASSQTTGGRETQYF
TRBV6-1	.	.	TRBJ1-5	TGTGCCAGCAGTGAAACAGATAGCAATCAGCCCCAGCATTTT	CASSETDSNQPQHF
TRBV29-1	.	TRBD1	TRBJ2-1	TGCAGCGTTGGGACAGGGTCGGATGAGCAGTTCTTC	CSVGTGSDEQFF
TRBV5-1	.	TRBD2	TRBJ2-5	TGCGCCAGCAGCTTTGCTTACGGGGGGGCCCAAGAGACCCAGTACTTC	CASSFAYGGAQETQYF
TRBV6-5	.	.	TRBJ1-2	TGTGCCAGCAGTTACCGGGTGGTTAACTATGGCTACACCTTC	CASSYRVVNYGYTF
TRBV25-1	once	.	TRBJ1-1	TGTGCCAGCACGGGCGGGGGTCATGAAGCTTTCTTT	CASTGGGHEAFF
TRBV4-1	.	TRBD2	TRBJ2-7	TGCGCCAGCAGCCAAGAGGGACTATTGGGCTACGAGCAGTACTTC	CASSQEGLLGYEQYF
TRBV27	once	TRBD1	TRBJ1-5	TGTGCCAGCAGTTCCCAGTGGACAGGCGATCAGCCCCAGCATTTT	CASSSQWTGDQPQHF
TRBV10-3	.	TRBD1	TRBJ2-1	TGTGCCATCAGTGATACAGGACAGGGGTCGAATGAGCAGTTCTTC	CAISDTGQGSNEQFF
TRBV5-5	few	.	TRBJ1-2	TGTGCCAGCAGCCCTGGACAGACCTATGGCTACACCTTC	CASSPGQTYGYTF
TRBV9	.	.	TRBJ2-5	TGTGCCAGCAGCGCTTGGGACAACCAAGAGACCCAGTACTTC	CASSAWDNQETQYF
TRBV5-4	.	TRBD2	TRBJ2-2	TGTGCCAGCAGATATGGCGGGGGGTCCGGGGAGCTGTTTTTT	CASRYGGGSGELFF
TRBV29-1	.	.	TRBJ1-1	TGCAGCGCCATCGGGACACCCTATAAGAACACTGAAGCTTTCTTT	CSAIGTPYKNTEAFF
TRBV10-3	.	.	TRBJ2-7	TGTGCCATCAGTTTTTTAGTAGGACAGCCCTACGAGCAGTACTTC	CAISFLVGQPYEQYF
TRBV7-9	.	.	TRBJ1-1	TGTGCCAGCAGCTCAGGAACCGGGACGGAAGCTTTCTTT	CASSSGTGTEAFF
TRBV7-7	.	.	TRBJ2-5	TGTGCTAGCAGGCCGGGACCCGGGTCGGGGGAGACCCAGTACTTC	CASRPGPGSGETQYF
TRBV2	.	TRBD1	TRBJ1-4	TGTGCCAGCAGTGGGGGACAGCCGAATGAAAAACTGTTTTTT	CASSGGQPNEKLFF